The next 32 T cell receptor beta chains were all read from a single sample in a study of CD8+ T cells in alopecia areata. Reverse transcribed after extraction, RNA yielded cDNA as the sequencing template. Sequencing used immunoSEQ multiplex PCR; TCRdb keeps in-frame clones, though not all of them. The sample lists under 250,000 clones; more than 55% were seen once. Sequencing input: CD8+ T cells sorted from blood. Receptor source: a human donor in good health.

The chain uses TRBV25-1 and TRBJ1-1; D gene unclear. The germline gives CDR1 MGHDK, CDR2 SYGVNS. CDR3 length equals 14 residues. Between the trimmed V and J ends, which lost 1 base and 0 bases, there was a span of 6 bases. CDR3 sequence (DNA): TGTGCCAGCAGTGAATGGGGATTGAACACTGAAGCTTTCTTT. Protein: CASSEWGLNTEAFF. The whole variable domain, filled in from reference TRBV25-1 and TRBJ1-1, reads EADIYQTPRYLVIGTGKKITLECSQTMGHDKMYWYQQDPGMELHLIHYSYGVNSTEKGDLSSESTVSRIRTEHFPLTLESARPSHTSQYLCASSEWGLNTEAFFGQGTRLTVV.

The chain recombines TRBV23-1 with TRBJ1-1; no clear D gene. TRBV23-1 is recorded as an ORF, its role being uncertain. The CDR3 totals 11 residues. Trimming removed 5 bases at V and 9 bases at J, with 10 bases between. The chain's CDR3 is CASSRVPKAFF. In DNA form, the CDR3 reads TGCGCCAGCAGTAGGGTTCCGAAAGCTTTCTTT.

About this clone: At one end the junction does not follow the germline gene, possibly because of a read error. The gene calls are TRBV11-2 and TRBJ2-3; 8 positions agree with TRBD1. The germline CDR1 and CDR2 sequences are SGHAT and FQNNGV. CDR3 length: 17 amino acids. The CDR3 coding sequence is TGTGCCAGCAGCGTAGAGGGACAGGTCTCTAGCACAGATACGCAGTATTTT. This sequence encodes CASSVEGQVSSTDTQYF.

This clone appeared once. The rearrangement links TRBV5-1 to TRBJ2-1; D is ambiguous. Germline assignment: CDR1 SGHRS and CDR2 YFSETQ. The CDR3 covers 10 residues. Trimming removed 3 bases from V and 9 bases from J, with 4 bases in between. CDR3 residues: CASSSGEQFF. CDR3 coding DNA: TGCGCCAGCAGCTCCGGTGAGCAGTTCTTC.

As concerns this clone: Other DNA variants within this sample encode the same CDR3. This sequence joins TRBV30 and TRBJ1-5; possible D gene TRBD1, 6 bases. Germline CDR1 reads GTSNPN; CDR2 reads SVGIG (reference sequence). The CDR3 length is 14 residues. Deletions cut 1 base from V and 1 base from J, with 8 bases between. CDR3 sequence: CAWSGGQSNQPQHF. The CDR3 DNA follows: TGTGCCTGGAGTGGCGGACAGAGCAATCAGCCCCAGCATTTT.

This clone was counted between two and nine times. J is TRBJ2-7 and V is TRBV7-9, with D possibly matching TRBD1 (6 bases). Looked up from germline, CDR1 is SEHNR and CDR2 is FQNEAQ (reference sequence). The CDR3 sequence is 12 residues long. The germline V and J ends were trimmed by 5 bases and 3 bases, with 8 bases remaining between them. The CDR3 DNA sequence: TGTGCCAGCAGCGTGGACAGCTACGAGCAGTACTTC. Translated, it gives CASSVDSYEQYF.

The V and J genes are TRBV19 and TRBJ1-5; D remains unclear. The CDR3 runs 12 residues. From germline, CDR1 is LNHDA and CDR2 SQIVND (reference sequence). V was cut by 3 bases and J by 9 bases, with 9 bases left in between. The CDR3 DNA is TGTGCCAGTAGTATGGGCCGGGGGCCCCAGCATTTT. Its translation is CASSMGRGPQHF.

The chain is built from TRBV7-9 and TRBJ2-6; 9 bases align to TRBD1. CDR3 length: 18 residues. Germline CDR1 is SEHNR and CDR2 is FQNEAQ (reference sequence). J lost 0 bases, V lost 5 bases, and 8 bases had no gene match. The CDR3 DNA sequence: TGTGCCAGCAGCGACAGGGACAGGGCCTACTCTGGGGCCAACGTCCTGACTTTC. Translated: CASSDRDRAYSGANVLTF.

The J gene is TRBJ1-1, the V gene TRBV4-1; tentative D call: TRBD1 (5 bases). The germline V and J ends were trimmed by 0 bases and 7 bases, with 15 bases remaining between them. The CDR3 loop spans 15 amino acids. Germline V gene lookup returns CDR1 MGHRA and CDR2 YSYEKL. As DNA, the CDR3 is TGCGCCAGCAGCCAAGAGTCCAGGGAAGGATATGAAGCTTTCTTT. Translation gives CASSQESREGYEAFF.

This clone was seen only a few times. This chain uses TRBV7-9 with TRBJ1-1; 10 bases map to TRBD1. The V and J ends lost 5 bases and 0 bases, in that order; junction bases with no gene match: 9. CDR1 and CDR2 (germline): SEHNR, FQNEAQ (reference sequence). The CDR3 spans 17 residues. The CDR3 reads CASSRPGTGDLNTEAFF. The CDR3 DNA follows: TGTGCCAGCAGCAGGCCGGGGACAGGGGACTTGAACACTGAAGCTTTCTTT.

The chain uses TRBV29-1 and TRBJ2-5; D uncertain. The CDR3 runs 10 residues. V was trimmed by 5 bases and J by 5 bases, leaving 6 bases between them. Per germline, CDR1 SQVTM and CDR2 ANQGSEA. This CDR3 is CSVLGETQYF. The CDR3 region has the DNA TGCAGCGTTCTTGGGGAGACCCAGTACTTC. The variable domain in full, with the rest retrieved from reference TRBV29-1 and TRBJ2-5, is SAVISQKPSRDICQRGTSLTIQCQVDSQVTMMFWYRQQPGQSLTLIATANQGSEATYESGFVIDKFPISRPNLTFSTLTVSNMSPEDSSIYLCSVLGETQYFGPGTRLLVL.

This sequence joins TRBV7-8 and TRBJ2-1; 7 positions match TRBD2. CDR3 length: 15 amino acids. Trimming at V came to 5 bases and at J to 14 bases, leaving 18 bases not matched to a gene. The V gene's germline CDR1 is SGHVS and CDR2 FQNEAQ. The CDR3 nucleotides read TGTGCCAGCAGCACTCGGACTTTGCTAGCGGAGATAAAGTTCTTC. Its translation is CASSTRTLLAEIKFF.

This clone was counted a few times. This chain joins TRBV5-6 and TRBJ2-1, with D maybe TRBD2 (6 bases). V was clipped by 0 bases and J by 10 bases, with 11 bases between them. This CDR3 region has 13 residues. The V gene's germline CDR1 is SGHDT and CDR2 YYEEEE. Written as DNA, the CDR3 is TGTGCCAGCAGCTTGGAGGTTGCGGGGGAGCAGTTCTTC. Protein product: CASSLEVAGEQFF.

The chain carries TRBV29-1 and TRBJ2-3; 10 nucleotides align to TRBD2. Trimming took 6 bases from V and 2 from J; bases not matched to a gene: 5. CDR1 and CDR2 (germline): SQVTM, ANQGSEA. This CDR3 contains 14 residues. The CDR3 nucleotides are TGCAGCGTACCACTAGCGGGGTTCACAGATACGCAGTATTTT. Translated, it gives CSVPLAGFTDTQYF.

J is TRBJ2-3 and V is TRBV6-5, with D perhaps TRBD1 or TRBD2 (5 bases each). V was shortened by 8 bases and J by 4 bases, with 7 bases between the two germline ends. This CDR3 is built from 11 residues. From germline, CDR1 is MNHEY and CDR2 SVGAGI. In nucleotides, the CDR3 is TGTGCCAGCCGGGGCGCAGATACGCAGTATTTT. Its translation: CASRGADTQYF.

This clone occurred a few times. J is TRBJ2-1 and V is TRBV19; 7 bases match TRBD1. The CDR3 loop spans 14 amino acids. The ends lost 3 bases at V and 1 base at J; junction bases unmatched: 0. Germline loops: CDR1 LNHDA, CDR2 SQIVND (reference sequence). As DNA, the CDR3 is TGTGCCAGTAGTATCAGGGGGTCCTACAATGAGCAGTTCTTC. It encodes CASSIRGSYNEQFF.

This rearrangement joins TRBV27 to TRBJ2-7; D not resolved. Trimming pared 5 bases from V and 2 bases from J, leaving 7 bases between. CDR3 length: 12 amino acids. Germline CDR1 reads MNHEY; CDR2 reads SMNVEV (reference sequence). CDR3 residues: CASSGDTYEQYF. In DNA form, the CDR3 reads TGTGCCAGCAGTGGTGACACCTACGAGCAGTACTTC.

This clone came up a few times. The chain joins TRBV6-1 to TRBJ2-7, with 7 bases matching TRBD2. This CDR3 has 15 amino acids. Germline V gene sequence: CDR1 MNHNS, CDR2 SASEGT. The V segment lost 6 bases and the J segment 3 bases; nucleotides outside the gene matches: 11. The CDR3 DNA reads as TGTGCCAGCAGCGCGGCAAGCGGGGCCAGCTACGAGCAGTACTTC. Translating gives CASSAASGASYEQYF.

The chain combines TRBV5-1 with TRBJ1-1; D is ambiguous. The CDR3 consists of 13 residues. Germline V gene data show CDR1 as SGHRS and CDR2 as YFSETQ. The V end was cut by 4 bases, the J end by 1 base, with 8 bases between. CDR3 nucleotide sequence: TGCGCCAGCAGCACTTACACGAACACTGAAGCTTTCTTT. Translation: CASSTYTNTEAFF.

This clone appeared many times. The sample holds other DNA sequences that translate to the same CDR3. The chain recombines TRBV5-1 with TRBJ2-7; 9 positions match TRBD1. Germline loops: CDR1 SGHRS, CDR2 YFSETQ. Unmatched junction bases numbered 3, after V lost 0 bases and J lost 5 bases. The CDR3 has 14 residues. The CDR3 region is CASSLGQGVDEQYF. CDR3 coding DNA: TGCGCCAGCAGCTTGGGACAGGGGGTTGACGAGCAGTACTTC.

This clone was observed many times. CDR3 region: CASSVGGQARTGELFF. The CDR3 bases are TGTGCCAGCAGCGTAGGAGGACAGGCTCGGACCGGGGAGCTGTTTTTT. V gene TRBV9 combines with J gene TRBJ2-2; 7 bases align to TRBD1. The germline V gene encodes CDR1 SGDLS and CDR2 YYNGEE. Germline trimming cut 0 bases from V and 5 bases from J; bases unmatched to any gene: 7. The CDR3 is 16 amino acids.

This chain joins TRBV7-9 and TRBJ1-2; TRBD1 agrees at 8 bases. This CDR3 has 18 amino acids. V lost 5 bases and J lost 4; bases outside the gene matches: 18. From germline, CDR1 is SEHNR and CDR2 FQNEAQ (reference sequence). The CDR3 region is CASSPSPGTGGGGYGYTF. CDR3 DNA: TGTGCCAGCAGCCCAAGTCCCGGGACAGGAGGCGGCGGCTATGGCTACACCTTC.

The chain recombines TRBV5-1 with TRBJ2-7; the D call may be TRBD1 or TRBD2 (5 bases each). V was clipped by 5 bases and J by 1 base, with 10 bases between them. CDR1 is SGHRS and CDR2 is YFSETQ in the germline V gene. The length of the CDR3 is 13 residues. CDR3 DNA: TGCGCCAGCAGAGGGGACGGTTCCTACGAGCAGTACTTC. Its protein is CASRGDGSYEQYF.

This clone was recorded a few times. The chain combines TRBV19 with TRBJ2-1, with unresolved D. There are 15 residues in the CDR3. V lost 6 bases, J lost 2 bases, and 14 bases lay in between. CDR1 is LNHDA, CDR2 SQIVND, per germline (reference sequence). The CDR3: CASSLSQAPYNEQFF. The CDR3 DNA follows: TGTGCCAGTAGCCTCTCCCAGGCCCCCTACAATGAGCAGTTCTTC. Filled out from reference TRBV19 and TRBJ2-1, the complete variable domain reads DGGITQSPKYLFRKEGQNVTLSCEQNLNHDAMYWYRQDPGQGLRLIYYSQIVNDFQKGDIAEGYSVSREKKESFPLTVTSAQKNPTAFYLCASSLSQAPYNEQFFGPGTRLTVL.

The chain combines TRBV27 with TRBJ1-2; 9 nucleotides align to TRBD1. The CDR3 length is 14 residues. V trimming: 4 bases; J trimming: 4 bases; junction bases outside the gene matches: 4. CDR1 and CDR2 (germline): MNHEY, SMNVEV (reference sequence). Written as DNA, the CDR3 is TGTGCCAGCAGTTGGGACAGGGAAGGCTATGGCTACACCTTC. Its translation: CASSWDREGYGYTF.

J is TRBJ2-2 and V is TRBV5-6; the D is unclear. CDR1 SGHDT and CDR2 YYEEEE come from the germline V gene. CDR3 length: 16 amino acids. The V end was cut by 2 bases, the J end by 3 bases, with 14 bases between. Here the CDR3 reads CASSLSADPDTGELFF. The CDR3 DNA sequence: TGTGCCAGCAGCTTATCCGCCGATCCGGACACCGGGGAGCTGTTTTTT.

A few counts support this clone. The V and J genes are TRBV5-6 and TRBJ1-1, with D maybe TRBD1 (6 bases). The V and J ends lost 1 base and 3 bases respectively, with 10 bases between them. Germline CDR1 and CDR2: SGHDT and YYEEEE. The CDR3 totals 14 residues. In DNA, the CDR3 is TGTGCCAGCAGCTTGCCACAGGGATACACTGAAGCTTTCTTT. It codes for CASSLPQGYTEAFF.

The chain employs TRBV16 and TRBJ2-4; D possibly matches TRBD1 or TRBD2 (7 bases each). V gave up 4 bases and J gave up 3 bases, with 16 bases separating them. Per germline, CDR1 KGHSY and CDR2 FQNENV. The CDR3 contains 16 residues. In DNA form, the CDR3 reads TGTGCCAGCAGCCCTCCAGGGGGGGAAGACAAAAACATTCAGTACTTC. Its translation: CASSPPGGEDKNIQYF.

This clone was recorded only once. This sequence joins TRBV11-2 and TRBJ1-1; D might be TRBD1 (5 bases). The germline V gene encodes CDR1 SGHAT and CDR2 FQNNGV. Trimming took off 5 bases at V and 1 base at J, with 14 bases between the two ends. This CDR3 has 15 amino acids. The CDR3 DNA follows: TGTGCCAGCAGCAAAAAGGCAGGGACGAACACTGAAGCTTTCTTT. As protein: CASSKKAGTNTEAFF.

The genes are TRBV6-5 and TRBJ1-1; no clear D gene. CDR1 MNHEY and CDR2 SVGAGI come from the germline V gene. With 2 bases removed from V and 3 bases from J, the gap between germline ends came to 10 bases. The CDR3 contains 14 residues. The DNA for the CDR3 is TGTGCCAGCAGTTACGGGTTTGGGGACACTGAAGCTTTCTTT. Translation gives CASSYGFGDTEAFF.

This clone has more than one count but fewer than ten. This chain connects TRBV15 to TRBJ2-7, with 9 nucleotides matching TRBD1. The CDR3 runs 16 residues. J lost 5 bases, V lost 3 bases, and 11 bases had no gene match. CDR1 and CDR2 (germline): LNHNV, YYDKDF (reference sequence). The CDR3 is CATSSLGQGIMDEQYF. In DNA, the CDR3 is TGTGCCACCAGCAGCTTAGGACAGGGGATAATGGACGAGCAGTACTTC.

This CDR3 is CASNVGQGIQETQYF. The CDR3 DNA reads as TGTGCCAGCAACGTAGGGCAGGGGATCCAAGAGACCCAGTACTTC. The chain joins TRBV2 to TRBJ2-5; the D gene is possibly TRBD1 (6 bases). The ends were cut back, 7 bases at V and 1 base at J, with 16 bases in the middle. Germline CDR1 is SNHLY and CDR2 is FYNNEI. CDR3 size: 15 residues.